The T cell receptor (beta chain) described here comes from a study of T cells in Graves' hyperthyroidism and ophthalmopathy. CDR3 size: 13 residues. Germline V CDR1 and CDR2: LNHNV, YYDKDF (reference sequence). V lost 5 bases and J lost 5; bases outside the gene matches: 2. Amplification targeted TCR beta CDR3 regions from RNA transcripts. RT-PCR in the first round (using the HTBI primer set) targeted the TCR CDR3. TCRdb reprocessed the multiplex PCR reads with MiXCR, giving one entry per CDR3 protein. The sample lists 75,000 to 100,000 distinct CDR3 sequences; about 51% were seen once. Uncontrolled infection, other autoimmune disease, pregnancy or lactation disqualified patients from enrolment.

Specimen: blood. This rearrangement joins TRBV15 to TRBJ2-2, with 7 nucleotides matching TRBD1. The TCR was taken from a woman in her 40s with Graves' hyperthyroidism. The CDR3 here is CATSAQGTGELFF. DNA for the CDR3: TGTGCCACCAGCGCACAGGGGACCGGGGAGCTGTTTTTT. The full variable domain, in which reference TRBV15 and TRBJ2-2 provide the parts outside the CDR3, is DAMVIQNPRYQVTQFGKPVTLSCSQTLNHNVMYWYQQKSSQAPKLLFHYYDKDFNNEADTPDNFQSRRPNTSFCFLDIRSPGLGDTAMYLCATSAQGTGELFFGEGSRLTVL.